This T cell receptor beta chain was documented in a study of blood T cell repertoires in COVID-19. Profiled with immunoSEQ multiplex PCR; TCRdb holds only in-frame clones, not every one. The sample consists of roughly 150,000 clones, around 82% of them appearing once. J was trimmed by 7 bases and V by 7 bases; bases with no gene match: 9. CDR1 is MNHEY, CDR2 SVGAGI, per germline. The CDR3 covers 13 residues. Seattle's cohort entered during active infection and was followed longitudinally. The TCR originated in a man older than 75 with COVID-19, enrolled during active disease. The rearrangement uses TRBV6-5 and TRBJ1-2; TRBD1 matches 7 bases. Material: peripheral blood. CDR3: CASTLRTGAGYTF. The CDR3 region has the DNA TGTGCCAGCACCTTAAGAACAGGGGCTGGCTACACCTTC.